The table lists the clone carrying this T cell receptor beta chain with a few counts. The antigen remains undetermined. In germline, CDR1 is LNHDA, CDR2 SQIVND (reference sequence). With 5 bases removed from V and 3 bases from J, the gap between germline ends came to 16 bases. CDR3 length: 15 amino acids. Some clones are missing from TCRdb's copy, which holds only in-frame ones; the method was immunoSEQ multiplex PCR. The table records around 2.1 million clones, 93% of them present only once. This sample stems from a study of shared clonotypes between healthy human individuals. Whole-study findings and limits: Across several donors, naive CD4 shared 5% to 5.5%, naive CD8 around 3.5%, memory CD4 roughly 2.1%, memory CD8 around 0.36%. As a rule, naive subsets had a larger estimated richness than memory subsets.

CD8 cells regarded as naive lacked CD45RO, were positively chosen for CCR7, and omitted terminally differentiated effector memory CD45RA+ cells. The donors, healthy adults who were HIV-negative, had experienced no recent acute infections or vaccinations. This receptor was identified in a man aged 18 to 29 in good health. Some clones in this sample may be carry-over from other donors' samples. The J gene is TRBJ1-1, the V gene TRBV19; D may be TRBD1 (6 bases). Input material: naive CD8+ T cells from PBMCs. The DNA for the CDR3 is TGTGCCAGTAGTCCCCTGACAGGTTTAGACACTGAAGCTTTCTTT. This codes for CASSPLTGLDTEAFF.